Listed below are T cell receptor beta chains from one sample, sequenced in a study of Ad26.COV2.S vaccination and SARS-CoV-2 variants. Using immunoSEQ multiplex PCR, the repertoire was profiled, and TCRdb retains in-frame clones only, with some absent. The sample consists of a few hundred thousand clones, approximately 89% of them appearing once. This material consisted of peripheral blood, taken in a trial of Ad26.COV2.S vaccine versus placebo. These receptors all stem from a person aged 18-60 years who received the Ad26.COV2.S COVID-19 vaccine or a placebo. CDR3s include the opening cysteine and the closing phenylalanine or tryptophan. A D gene is named only where the DNA matches it firmly. Where a row states a size, it is once, few, many or the class of an expanded clone; other rows omit it.

d_call	v_call	cdr3_length	j_call	clone_size	cdr3_aa	cdr3_nt
-	TRBV7-9	16	TRBJ2-2	-	CASSRRGVTNTGELFF	TGTGCCAGCAGCCGCCGGGGCGTTACGAACACCGGGGAGCTGTTTTTT
TRBD1	TRBV2	13	TRBJ2-7	-	CASSGQGKNEQYF	TGTGCCAGCAGTGGACAGGGAAAAAACGAGCAGTACTTC
TRBD1	TRBV19	16	TRBJ1-6	-	CASRFMTGEDNSPLHF	TGTGCCAGTAGGTTCATGACAGGGGAAGACAATTCACCCCTCCACTTT
TRBD2	TRBV10-1	13	TRBJ2-7	-	CASSSSGTYEQYF	TGCGCCAGCAGCTCTAGCGGTACCTACGAGCAGTACTTC
-	TRBV5-1	15	TRBJ2-1	-	CASSLAGSYNNEQFF	TGCGCCAGCAGCTTGGCCGGCAGCTACAACAATGAGCAGTTCTTC
-	TRBV3-1/TRBV3-2	17	TRBJ2-1	-	CASSQDLRVTSYNEQFF	TGTGCCAGCAGCCAAGATCTTAGGGTTACGTCCTACAATGAGCAGTTCTTC
-	TRBV3-1/TRBV3-2	17	TRBJ2-2	-	CASSQESGRGGTGELFF	TGTGCCAGCAGCCAAGAGTCAGGCAGGGGAGGAACCGGGGAGCTGTTTTTT
TRBD1	TRBV29-1	14	TRBJ2-1	-	CSVESPGQLNEQFF	TGCAGCGTTGAATCCCCGGGACAGTTAAATGAGCAGTTCTTC
-	TRBV2	12	TRBJ2-7	few	CASSSSSYEQYF	TGTGCCAGCAGCTCGAGCTCCTACGAGCAGTACTTC
TRBD1	TRBV4-3	13	TRBJ1-2	-	CASSQTGGHGYTF	TGCGCCAGCAGCCAAACAGGGGGACATGGCTACACCTTC
-	TRBV5-1	15	TRBJ2-5	few	CASSLAGANQETQYF	TGCGCCAGCAGCTTGGCGGGGGCAAACCAAGAGACCCAGTACTTC
TRBD1	TRBV6-1	16	TRBJ2-5	-	CASSEPMGQGWETQYF	TGTGCCAGCAGTGAACCAATGGGACAGGGCTGGGAGACCCAGTACTTC
-	TRBV19	15	TRBJ1-1	-	CASRLHGILSTEAFF	TGTGCCAGTAGGTTACACGGGATTCTGAGCACTGAAGCTTTCTTT
TRBD1	TRBV18	12	TRBJ1-2	-	CASSPDRDGYTF	TGTGCCAGCTCACCGGACAGGGATGGCTACACCTTC
-	TRBV7-9	13	TRBJ2-4	-	CASSPRGGNIQYF	TGTGCCAGCAGCCCGAGGGGAGGAAACATTCAGTACTTC
-	TRBV7-9	14	TRBJ2-7	-	CASSFGRAGYEQYF	TGTGCCAGCAGCTTCGGGAGAGCTGGCTACGAGCAGTACTTC
TRBD1	TRBV27	16	TRBJ1-2	once	CASSPMRGWTGRGYTF	TGTGCCAGCAGTCCGATGCGGGGGTGGACAGGGCGAGGCTACACCTTC
-	TRBV7-2	15	TRBJ1-2	-	CASSLARKANYGYTF	TGTGCCAGCAGCTTAGCGCGTAAGGCTAACTATGGCTACACCTTC
-	TRBV11-2	14	TRBJ1-3	-	CASSFRSSGNTIYF	TGTGCCAGCAGCTTTCGCAGCTCTGGAAACACCATATATTTT
-	TRBV11-2	11	TRBJ2-7	-	CASSLGPEQYF	TGTGCCAGCAGCCTCGGCCCCGAGCAGTACTTC
TRBD1	TRBV27	15	TRBJ2-7	-	CASSTFPGTAYEQYF	TGTGCCAGCAGTACATTTCCCGGGACAGCTTACGAGCAGTACTTC
-	TRBV6-1	16	TRBJ1-2	-	CASSVIPDRPSYGYTF	TGTGCCAGCAGTGTCATACCCGACAGGCCAAGCTATGGCTACACCTTC
-	TRBV7-2	16	TRBJ1-1	-	CASSLVTGRVNTEAFF	TGTGCCAGCAGCTTAGTGACGGGGCGGGTAAACACTGAAGCTTTCTTT
-	TRBV28	14	TRBJ2-7	-	CASSLRADPYEQYF	TGTGCCAGCAGTTTACGCGCAGACCCCTACGAGCAGTACTTC
TRBD1	TRBV6-5	15	TRBJ2-7	-	CASRINRGHSYEQYF	TGTGCCAGCAGGATAAACAGGGGCCACTCCTACGAGCAGTACTTC
TRBD1	TRBV7-2	16	TRBJ1-5	once	CASSLTSTGNNQPQHF	TGTGCCAGCAGCCTTACTTCGACAGGGAACAATCAGCCCCAGCATTTT
-	TRBV7-2	17	TRBJ2-4	-	CASSPRGLGLAKNIQYF	TGTGCCAGCAGCCCCAGAGGTCTTGGGCTAGCCAAAAACATTCAGTACTTC
TRBD2	TRBV6-4	20	TRBJ2-2	-	CASSDHGLAGGRPDTGELFF	TGTGCCAGCAGTGACCACGGACTAGCGGGGGGGCGTCCGGACACCGGGGAGCTGTTTTTT
TRBD1	TRBV11-2	13	TRBJ1-1	-	CASSSDRDTEAFF	TGTGCCAGCAGCTCTGACAGGGACACTGAAGCTTTCTTT
-	TRBV7-2	15	TRBJ1-2	-	CASSLWTDTNYGYTF	TGTGCCAGCAGCCTCTGGACAGACACGAACTATGGCTACACCTTC
-	TRBV30	14	TRBJ2-1	-	CAWCCRTSYNEQFF	TGTGCCTGGTGCTGCAGGACTTCCTACAATGAGCAGTTCTTC
-	TRBV5-4	15	TRBJ2-5	-	CASSLFGREQGTQYF	TGTGCCAGCAGCTTGTTCGGCAGGGAACAAGGGACCCAGTACTTC
-	TRBV9	14	TRBJ1-5	-	CASSVGRGDQPQHF	TGTGCCAGCAGCGTAGGCAGGGGAGATCAGCCCCAGCATTTT
-	TRBV5-1	15	TRBJ1-1	-	CASSLETGIRTEAFF	TGCGCCAGCAGCTTGGAAACAGGGATTCGCACTGAAGCTTTCTTT
TRBD1	TRBV6-2/TRBV6-3	14	TRBJ1-4	-	CASSPTGTGEKLFF	TGTGCCAGCAGCCCTACCGGGACAGGGGAAAAACTGTTTTTT
TRBD2	TRBV5-1	17	TRBJ2-3	once	CASSPGTSGGAWDTQYF	TGCGCCAGCAGCCCAGGGACTAGCGGGGGGGCATGGGATACGCAGTATTTT
-	TRBV5-6	14	TRBJ1-1	-	CASSWGVGDTEAFF	TGTGCCAGCAGCTGGGGGGTCGGGGACACTGAAGCTTTCTTT
-	TRBV2	15	TRBJ2-1	-	CASSQDRKSYNEQFF	TGTGCCAGCAGTCAGGACAGAAAGTCCTACAATGAGCAGTTCTTC
TRBD1	TRBV18	15	TRBJ2-7	-	CASSPTGGATYEQYF	TGTGCCAGCTCACCGACAGGGGGGGCCACCTACGAGCAGTACTTC
TRBD2	TRBV4-1	16	TRBJ2-2	-	CASSGDRSGGTGELFF	TGCGCCAGCAGCGGAGACCGGAGCGGGGGCACCGGGGAGCTGTTTTTT